The entry that follows covers one T cell receptor (beta chain) sequence. The antigen remains undetermined. CDR1 and CDR2 (germline): MNHEY, SMNVEV (reference sequence). After removal of 1 base from V and 0 bases from J, the junction contained 4 bases not matched to a gene. The CDR3 runs 17 residues. This entry is derived from a study of cytomegalovirus exposure and HLA in healthy donors. This PCR relied on a set of 60 Vbeta primers and 13 Jbeta primers. Repertoires were generated with immunoSEQ multiplex PCR, while TCRdb's copy carries only in-frame clones and drops some. The sample holds around 200,000 clones, less than 80% seen once. Findings and limits, study-wide: According to an earlier analysis, most TCR beta V segments yielded productive rearrangements about 87% or about 30% of the time. As a later analysis revealed, the rate of TCR association differed by HLA locus, with DRB1 most and HLA-C fewest. Per published accounts, TCR beta sequences correctly predicted the HLA-A and HLA-B alleles of most subjects. V- and J-gene trimming of TCR beta was linked (in a later analysis) to a missense DCLRE1C variant.

The sequence was obtained from a girl aged 2 to 10 in good health and CMV-seronegative. The chain carries TRBV27 and TRBJ2-1; 9 bases match TRBD2. Source material: PBMCs. The CDR3 region is CASSLWASGTSYNEQFF. As DNA, the CDR3 is TGTGCCAGCAGTTTATGGGCTAGCGGGACCTCCTACAATGAGCAGTTCTTC.